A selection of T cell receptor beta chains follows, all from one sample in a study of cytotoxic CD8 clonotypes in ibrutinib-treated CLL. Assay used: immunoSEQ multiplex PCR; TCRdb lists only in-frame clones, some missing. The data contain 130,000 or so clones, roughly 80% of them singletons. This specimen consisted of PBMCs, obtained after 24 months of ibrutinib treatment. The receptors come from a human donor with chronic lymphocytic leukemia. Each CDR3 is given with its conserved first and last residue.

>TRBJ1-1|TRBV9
CASSVRSGAPNTEAFF
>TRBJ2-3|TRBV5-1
CASSPRLAGVHVGTDTQYF
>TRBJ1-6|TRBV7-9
CASSTTGANSPLHF
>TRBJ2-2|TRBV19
CASRGRADTGELFF
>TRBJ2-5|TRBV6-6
CASSYSGGAGWETQYF
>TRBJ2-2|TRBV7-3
CASSIEKGGRWTGELFF
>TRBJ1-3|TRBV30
CAWSAGTAGNTIYF
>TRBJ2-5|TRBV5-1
CASSLGGGGETQYF
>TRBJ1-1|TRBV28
CASQNPGAAFF
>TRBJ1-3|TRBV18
CASSPRQRGESGNTIYF
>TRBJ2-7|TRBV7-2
CASSPSGGQRAYEQYF
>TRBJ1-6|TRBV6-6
CASSYKANSPLHF
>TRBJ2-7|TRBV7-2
CASSLAHVGYEQYF
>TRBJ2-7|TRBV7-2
CASSLSGSPYEQYF
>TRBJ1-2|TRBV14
CASSQEKGGYTF
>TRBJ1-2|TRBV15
CATSREASTPNYGYTF
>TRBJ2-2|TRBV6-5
CASRMGQENTGELFF
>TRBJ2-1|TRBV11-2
CASSFVGDNEQFF
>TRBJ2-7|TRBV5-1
CASSFDGQAHRDEQYF
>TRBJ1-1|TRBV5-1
CASSLGPTRTTEAFF
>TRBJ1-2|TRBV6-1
CASSEPGGGYGYTF
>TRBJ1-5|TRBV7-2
CASSLYRHSNQPQHF
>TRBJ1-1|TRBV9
CASSPRQGIFEAFF
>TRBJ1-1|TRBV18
CASSPSTGFTEAFF
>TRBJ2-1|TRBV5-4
CASRLDRETYNEQFF
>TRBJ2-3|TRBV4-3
CASSQDFSDTQYF
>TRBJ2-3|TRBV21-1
CARESTDTQYF
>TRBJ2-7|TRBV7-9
CASSPRQNPYEQYF
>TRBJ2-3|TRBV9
CASSVGVSGGFSTDTQYF
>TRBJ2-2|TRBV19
CATRGTDNTGELFF
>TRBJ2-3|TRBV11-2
CASSTGLSSTDTQYF
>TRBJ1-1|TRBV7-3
CASSLIGGGEAFF
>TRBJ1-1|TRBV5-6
CASSLRGQGRGTEAFF
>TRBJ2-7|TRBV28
CASSQGFGDYEQYF
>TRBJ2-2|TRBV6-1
CASSEWTANTGELFF
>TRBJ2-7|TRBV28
CASSFDRVIYEQYF
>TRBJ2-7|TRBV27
CASSSRTSGGYEQYF
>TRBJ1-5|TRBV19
CASSIRGGLSNQPQHF
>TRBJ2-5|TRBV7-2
CASSPRAGTGGRRETQYF
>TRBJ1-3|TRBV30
CAWRAAGPSSGNTIYF
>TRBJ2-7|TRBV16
CASSQIPLAGGISYNEQYF
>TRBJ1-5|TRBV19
CASKGGSNQPQHF
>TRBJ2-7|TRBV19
CASSIGPRGGGARDEQYF
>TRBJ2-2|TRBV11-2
CASSSRLRTITGELFF
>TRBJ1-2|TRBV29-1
CSVEDSTGGGYTF
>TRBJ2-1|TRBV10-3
CAISGTGGRYEQFF
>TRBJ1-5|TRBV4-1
CASSSHREKGQPQHF